Listed here are 15 T cell receptor beta chains from one sample, sequenced in a study of graft-versus-host responses after intestinal transplantation. Their specific antigens are unknown. The method was immunoSEQ multiplex PCR; TCRdb's version includes in-frame clones alone and lacks a portion of them. This sample yields tens of thousands of clones, of which roughly 94% are seen a single time; less than 0.55% belongs to the top ten. The sequencing used unstimulated CD8+ T cells sorted from spleen or lymph node cells, collected before intestinal transplant. The receptors derive from a human donor who received an intestinal transplant.

The chain uses TRBV14 and TRBJ2-7; 13 positions agree with TRBD2. Trimming took 7 bases from V and 12 from J; bases not matched to a gene: 12. The germline V gene encodes CDR1 SGHDN and CDR2 FVKESK. The CDR3 runs to 14 residues. The CDR3 nucleotides read TGTGCCAGCACCCGGACTAGCGGGGGAGAGGTCGTGTACTTC. Residues: CASTRTSGGEVVYF.

The rearrangement joins TRBV28 to TRBJ2-3; unclear D gene. V lost 5 bases and J 4 bases, leaving 13 bases between the germline ends. The CDR3 totals 14 residues. Germline loops: CDR1 MDHEN, CDR2 SYDVKM. The CDR3 sequence is CASSLLLDADTQYF. CDR3 in DNA: TGTGCCAGCAGTCTTCTCCTTGACGCAGATACGCAGTATTTT.

The CDR3 sequence is CASSARQGVYNEQFF. The CDR3 region has the DNA TGTGCCAGCAGTGCTCGACAGGGGGTCTACAATGAGCAGTTCTTC. V is TRBV2 and J is TRBJ2-1; 9 nucleotides match TRBD1. The V gene end was trimmed by 4 bases and the J gene end by 3 bases; junction bases not matched to a gene: 4. The CDR3 runs to 15 residues. Germline loops: CDR1 SNHLY, CDR2 FYNNEI.

The chain has TRBV5-1 and TRBJ2-5; D is unclear. CDR3 length: 17 residues. Germline-derived CDR1 and CDR2 are SGHRS and YFSETQ. Between the trimmed V and J ends, which lost 0 bases and 3 bases, there was a span of 18 bases. CDR3 sequence (DNA): TGCGCCAGCAGCTTGGAGATAGAAACGGAAGTGAAAGAGACCCAGTACTTC. Translating gives CASSLEIETEVKETQYF.

V gene TRBV10-3 combines with J gene TRBJ1-2; D perhaps matches TRBD1 (5 bases). The CDR3 has 15 residues. The V gene lost 1 base and the J gene lost 4 bases, with 13 bases spanning the gap. CDR1 and CDR2 (germline): ENHRY, SYGVKD. CDR3 sequence (DNA): TGTGCCATCAGTGAGTATCTGACAGAACTCTATGGCTACACCTTC. Translating it yields CAISEYLTELYGYTF.

The V call is TRBV9, the J call TRBJ2-1; the D is unclear. The ends were cut back, 0 bases at V and 10 bases at J, with 11 bases in the middle. Germline CDR1 is SGDLS and CDR2 is YYNGEE. The CDR3 extends over 13 amino acids. The CDR3 loop reads CASSVGGIAEQFF. The CDR3 DNA is TGTGCCAGCAGCGTAGGAGGTATCGCGGAGCAGTTCTTC.

The chain combines TRBV29-1 with TRBJ2-7; D is unresolved. CDR1 and CDR2 from the germline V gene are SQVTM and ANQGSEA. With 4 bases removed from V and 4 bases from J, the gap between germline ends came to 11 bases. There are 12 residues in the CDR3. Here the CDR3 reads CSVGQPGYEQYF. The CDR3 DNA follows: TGCAGCGTTGGTCAGCCCGGATACGAGCAGTACTTC.

The rearrangement links TRBV10-2 to TRBJ2-1; unclear D gene. CDR1 and CDR2 (germline): WSHSY, SAAADI. Trimming took 0 bases from V and 12 from J, leaving 9 bases between them. The CDR3 length is 12 residues. CDR3 region: CASSESGARQFF. DNA for the CDR3: TGCGCCAGCAGTGAGTCGGGTGCGAGGCAGTTCTTC.

The CDR3 nucleotides are TGTGCCAGCAGCCGATCGTCGGCCGGGAGCACAGATACGCAGTATTTT. Translated, it gives CASSRSSAGSTDTQYF. The V gene is TRBV27, the J gene TRBJ2-3; D is undetermined. The germline V and J ends were trimmed by 6 bases and 0 bases, with 16 bases remaining between them. The CDR3 is 16 residues long. Per germline, CDR1 MNHEY and CDR2 SMNVEV (reference sequence).

The chain links TRBV5-6 to TRBJ2-7; a possible D gene is TRBD1 (5 bases). This CDR3 comprises 12 residues. V lost 6 bases and J lost 2, with 9 bases in between. Looked up from germline, CDR1 is SGHDT and CDR2 is YYEEEE. CDR3 coding DNA: TGTGCCAGCAACGACAGAACCTACGAGCAGTACTTC. It translates to CASNDRTYEQYF.

V gene TRBV6-1 combines with J gene TRBJ2-7, with TRBD2 identical over 9 bases. Looked up from germline, CDR1 is MNHNS and CDR2 is SASEGT. This CDR3 spans 17 amino acids. V was clipped by 0 bases and J by 6 bases; unmatched bases: 12. The CDR3, as DNA: TGTGCCAGCAGTGAAGCGCGTGTTAGCGGGAGTGTACGCGAGCAGTACTTC. Protein sequence: CASSEARVSGSVREQYF.

The CDR3 DNA reads TGTGCCAGCAGTGTTGGAGACGTAAGTAATCAGCCCCAGCATTTT. Translating gives CASSVGDVSNQPQHF. The J gene is TRBJ1-5, the V gene TRBV2; D is ambiguous. The CDR3 has 15 residues. Germline V gives CDR1 SNHLY, CDR2 FYNNEI. V lost 4 bases, J lost 4 bases, and 14 bases lay in between.

The chain has TRBV19 and TRBJ1-4, with D unresolved. V lost 3 bases to trimming and J lost 0 bases, with 5 bases between them. CDR1 and CDR2 (germline): LNHDA, SQIVND (reference sequence). The CDR3 contains 14 residues. CDR3 coding DNA: TGTGCCAGTAGTATGACCCCAACTAATGAAAAACTGTTTTTT. It yields the protein CASSMTPTNEKLFF.

The CDR3 DNA follows: TGTGCCAGCTCACCACCGCTGGGTTACGAGACCCAGTACTTC. Translating gives CASSPPLGYETQYF. The genes are TRBV18 and TRBJ2-5; no reliable D call. Germline V gives CDR1 KGHSH, CDR2 LQKENI. Trimming removed 0 bases at V and 5 bases at J, with 10 bases between. The CDR3 totals 14 residues.

This chain links TRBV29-1 with TRBJ2-1; no clear D gene. CDR1 is SQVTM and CDR2 is ANQGSEA in the germline V gene. V lost 4 bases to trimming and J lost 0 bases, with 10 bases between them. The CDR3 loop spans 14 amino acids. CDR3 in amino acids: CSVVNPSSYNEQFF. CDR3 DNA sequence: TGCAGCGTTGTTAACCCGAGCTCCTACAATGAGCAGTTCTTC.